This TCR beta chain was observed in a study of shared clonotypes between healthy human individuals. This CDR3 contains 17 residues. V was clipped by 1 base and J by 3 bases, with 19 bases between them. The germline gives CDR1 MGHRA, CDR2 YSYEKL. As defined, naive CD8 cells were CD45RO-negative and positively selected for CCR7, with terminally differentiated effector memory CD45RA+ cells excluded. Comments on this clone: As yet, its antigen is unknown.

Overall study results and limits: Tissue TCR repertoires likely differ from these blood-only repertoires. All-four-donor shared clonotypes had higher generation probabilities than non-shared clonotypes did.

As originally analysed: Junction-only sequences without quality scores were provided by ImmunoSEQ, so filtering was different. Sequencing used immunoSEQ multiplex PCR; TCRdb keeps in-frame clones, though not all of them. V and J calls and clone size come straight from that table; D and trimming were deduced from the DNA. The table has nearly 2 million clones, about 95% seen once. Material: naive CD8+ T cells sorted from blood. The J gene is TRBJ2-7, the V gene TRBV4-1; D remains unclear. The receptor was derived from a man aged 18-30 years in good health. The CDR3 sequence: CASSQGMTLFERYEQYF. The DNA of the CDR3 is TGCGCCAGCAGCCAAGGGATGACACTCTTTGAGCGCTACGAGCAGTACTTC.